This note documents a single TCR beta chain sequence. Only in-frame clones appear in the TCRdb table, and some are missing; sequencing was by immunoSEQ multiplex PCR. Among roughly 97,000 clones listed, 90% were seen once. This sample stems from a study of T cell changes during pregnancy in multiple sclerosis. This CDR3 is built from 13 residues. Trimming removed 3 bases from V and 7 bases from J, with 12 bases in between. The germline gives CDR1 LNHDA, CDR2 SQIVND (reference sequence). The sample consisted of peripheral blood, taken in the second trimester of pregnancy. The receptor was derived from a female donor in good health, enrolled as a control in a pregnancy study. V and J are TRBV19 and TRBJ1-1, with unresolved D. The CDR3 spells CASSIGILSEAFF. The CDR3 bases are TGTGCCAGTAGTATCGGGATTCTCAGTGAAGCTTTCTTT. Complete variable domain (other parts from reference TRBV19 and TRBJ1-1): DGGITQSPKYLFRKEGQNVTLSCEQNLNHDAMYWYRQDPGQGLRLIYYSQIVNDFQKGDIAEGYSVSREKKESFPLTVTSAQKNPTAFYLCASSIGILSEAFFGQGTRLTVV.